This T cell receptor beta chain was observed in a study of beta chain features in type 1 diabetes. Study-wide findings and caveats: In every one of the four CD4+ subsets, TCRB CDR3s were moderately but significantly shorter in Type 1 diabetes patients. cDNA-based reads could over-represent cells with high TCR expression.

On this clone itself: Antigen unknown.

The isolated RNA, all of it, was reverse transcribed, so expressed TCRB transcripts were what got sequenced. Read counts averaged approximately 3.5 million for samples of naive, central memory and regulatory T cells. Profiling relied on immunoSEQ multiplex PCR, and the TCRdb table lists in-frame clones only, not all of them. The sample has some 280,000 clones; roughly 13% are singletons. Trimming left V 6 bases short and J 2 bases short, with 11 bases between. The CDR3 loop spans 13 amino acids. Germline V gives CDR1 MDHEN, CDR2 SYDVKM. The gene calls are TRBV28 and TRBJ2-7; D not certain. The sample taken for sequencing was naive CD4+ T cells from blood. The clonotype originates from a man between 25 and 39 years old with type 1 diabetes. CDR3 region: CASRAPSPYEQYF. The CDR3 coding sequence is TGTGCCAGCAGAGCGCCTTCCCCCTACGAGCAGTACTTC.